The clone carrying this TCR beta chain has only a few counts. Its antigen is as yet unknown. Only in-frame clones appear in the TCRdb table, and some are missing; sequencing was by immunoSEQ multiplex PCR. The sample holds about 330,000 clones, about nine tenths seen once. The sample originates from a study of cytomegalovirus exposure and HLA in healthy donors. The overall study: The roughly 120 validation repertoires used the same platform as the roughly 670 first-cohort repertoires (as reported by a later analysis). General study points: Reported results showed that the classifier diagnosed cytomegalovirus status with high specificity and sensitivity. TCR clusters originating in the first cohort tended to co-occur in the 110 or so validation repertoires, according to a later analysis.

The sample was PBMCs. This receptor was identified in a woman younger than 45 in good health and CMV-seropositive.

The CDR3 DNA sequence: TGTGCCAGCAGTGGGCGAGCGGGAGGGTACGATACGCAGTATTTT. Its translation is CASSGRAGGYDTQYF. The chain uses TRBV7-9 and TRBJ2-3; 10 bases align to TRBD2. The J segment lost 6 bases and the V segment lost 6 bases, leaving 9 bases of the junction unmatched. The germline V gene has CDR1 SEHNR and CDR2 FQNEAQ (reference sequence). CDR3 length: 15 amino acids.